A single sample gave rise to the 10 T cell receptor beta chains below, sequenced in a study of blood T cell repertoires in COVID-19. Here immunoSEQ multiplex PCR was the method, and the copy in TCRdb shows in-frame clones only, minus some. Of roughly 20,000 clones detected, about 85% appear once; the ten largest clones hold under 8.5%. Input material: peripheral blood. The source is a human donor with active COVID-19. The donor label of this sample is uncertain.

V gene TRBV5-4 combines with J gene TRBJ2-5; no clear D. The CDR3 consists of 15 residues. Trimming removed 3 bases from V and 3 bases from J, with 15 bases in between. CDR1 and CDR2 from the germline V gene are SGHNT and YYREEE (reference sequence). For the CDR3, the DNA is TGTGCCAGCAGCTCTACCCTACCCATTAAAGAGACCCAGTACTTC. Residues: CASSSTLPIKETQYF.

The genes are TRBV21-1 and TRBJ2-3; the table's TRBD1 call for D was not verified on the DNA. TRBV21-1 constitutes a pseudogene. This CDR3 region has 17 residues. The CDR3 loop is CASSNWTGGISTDTQYF. The CDR3 DNA sequence: TGTGCCAGCAGCAACTGGACAGGCGGAATTAGCACAGATACGCAGTATTTT.

To note about this clone: This CDR3 is also generated by other DNA sequences in the sample. V and J are TRBV7-9 and TRBJ2-7; 7 bases align to TRBD1. The ends lost 1 base at V and 3 bases at J; junction bases unmatched: 3. The germline V gene encodes CDR1 SEHNR and CDR2 FQNEAQ (reference sequence). This CDR3 spans 14 amino acids. The CDR3: CASSLGTGVYEQYF. For the CDR3, the DNA is TGTGCCAGCAGCTTAGGGACAGGTGTCTACGAGCAGTACTTC.

V and J are TRBV2 and TRBJ1-1; D is possibly TRBD1 (6 bases). V lost 0 bases, J lost 11 bases, and 10 bases lay in between. CDR1 is SNHLY, CDR2 FYNNEI, per germline. This CDR3 has 12 amino acids. CDR3 in amino acids: CASSEARGWAFF. CDR3 DNA sequence: TGTGCCAGCAGTGAAGCAAGGGGGTGGGCTTTCTTT.

The J gene is TRBJ2-1, the V gene TRBV19; 7 nucleotides align to TRBD1. This CDR3 comprises 17 residues. Germline V lookup: CDR1 LNHDA, CDR2 SQIVND (reference sequence). Trimming at V came to 5 bases and at J to 1 base, leaving 11 bases not matched to a gene. The CDR3 reads CASSSSTGTASYNEQFF. CDR3 DNA sequence: TGTGCCAGTAGTTCCTCGACAGGGACCGCTTCCTACAATGAGCAGTTCTTC.

This chain links TRBV6-1 with TRBJ2-2, with 8 bases matching TRBD2. This CDR3 region has 17 residues. The V segment lost 1 base and the J segment 4 bases; nucleotides outside the gene matches: 8. Germline V gene data show CDR1 as MNHNS and CDR2 as SASEGT. The CDR3 spells CASSEVAGGRGTGELFF. The CDR3 DNA reads TGTGCCAGCAGTGAAGTGGCGGGAGGTCGGGGCACCGGGGAGCTGTTTTTT.

The J gene is TRBJ2-1, the V gene TRBV23-1, with 8 nucleotides matching TRBD1. TRBV23-1 is recorded as an ORF, its role being uncertain. Trimming at V came to 8 bases and at J to 5 bases, leaving 14 bases not matched to a gene. The CDR3 totals 16 residues. The CDR3 loop is CASSTQGDRRHNEQFF. CDR3 nucleotide sequence: TGCGCCAGCTCCACCCAAGGGGACAGGAGACACAATGAGCAGTTCTTC.

This clone was counted a single time. V gene TRBV12-3 or TRBV12-4 combines with J gene TRBJ2-7, with 9 nucleotides matching TRBD1. V shed 3 bases and J 6 bases; nucleotides not matched to a gene: 3. This CDR3 has 13 residues. The CDR3 coding sequence is TGTGCCAGCAGTTTTGGGACAGGGATCGAGCAGTACTTC. Translation: CASSFGTGIEQYF.

This chain links TRBV6-6 with TRBJ2-1; 8 bases match TRBD2. V was clipped by 8 bases and J by 3 bases; unmatched bases: 6. The germline V gene encodes CDR1 MNHNY and CDR2 SVGAGI (reference sequence). This CDR3 is 14 amino acids long. The CDR3 loop is CASGFSGNYNEQFF. The CDR3 DNA follows: TGTGCCAGCGGATTTAGCGGGAACTACAATGAGCAGTTCTTC.

V is TRBV5-5 and J is TRBJ2-7; 7 nucleotides align to TRBD1. The V gene end was trimmed by 4 bases and the J gene end by 3 bases; junction bases not matched to a gene: 10. The CDR3 covers 15 residues. Germline loops: CDR1 SGHKS, CDR2 YYEKEE (reference sequence). CDR3 DNA: TGTGCCAGCAGCGGGGACAGCAGCCCGGTCTACGAGCAGTACTTC. Amino acids: CASSGDSSPVYEQYF.